Shown below are 14 T cell receptor beta chains from a single sample sequenced in a study of vaccination and CD4 T cells after COVID-19. Their antigens remain unidentified. Treatment: approximately nine-day PBMC culture with coronavirus spike peptide pools or control peptides (ViraFEST assay). The Oncomine TCR Beta short-read assay was applied to DNA of cultured CD4+ T cells. TCRdb fed the PCR reads into MiXCR, producing one record per CDR3 protein. The sample yields about 8,000 distinct CDR3 sequences, roughly 53% seen once. Sequencing was carried out using CD4+ T cells from blood, cultured in vitro. These receptors were obtained from a human donor who had recovered from COVID-19.

V is TRBV28 and J is TRBJ1-5; D ambiguous. The V gene lost 7 bases and the J gene lost 4 bases, with 17 bases spanning the gap. Looked up from germline, CDR1 is MDHEN and CDR2 is SYDVKM. This CDR3 has 15 residues. CDR3 in amino acids: CASTHPRSWNQPQHF. As DNA, the CDR3 is TGTGCCAGCACCCACCCTCGTTCGTGGAATCAGCCCCAGCATTTT.

The chain joins TRBV7-2 to TRBJ2-5; no clear D. The CDR3 has 15 residues. CDR1 is SGHTA and CDR2 is FQGNSA in the germline V gene. The V end was cut by 5 bases, the J end by 3 bases, with 16 bases between. This CDR3 reads CASSPQNLAEETQYF. CDR3 nucleotide sequence: TGTGCCAGCAGCCCCCAGAATCTCGCGGAAGAGACCCAGTACTTC.

The chain has TRBV19 and TRBJ2-3, with D possibly TRBD2 on 5 matching bases. The CDR3 length is 13 residues. The germline V and J ends were trimmed by 6 bases and 6 bases, with 13 bases remaining between them. Germline V gives CDR1 LNHDA, CDR2 SQIVND (reference sequence). The CDR3 coding sequence is TGTGCCAGTAGAAGCGGTTCCTGGGATACGCAGTATTTT. Protein: CASRSGSWDTQYF.

This chain uses TRBV30 with TRBJ1-2; D unresolved. V lost 4 bases and J 4 bases, leaving 10 bases between the germline ends. Germline-derived CDR1 and CDR2 are GTSNPN and SVGIG (reference sequence). The CDR3 contains 12 residues. CDR3 bases: TGTGCCTGGACGGGAGGGCTCTATGGCTACACCTTC. It is translated as CAWTGGLYGYTF.

This chain uses TRBV6-4 with TRBJ2-1, with TRBD2 matching 9 bases. V dropped 8 bases and J dropped 3; count of bases not matched to a gene: 14. Germline lookup yields CDR1 MRHNA and CDR2 SNTAGT. The CDR3 consists of 17 residues. CDR3 sequence (DNA): TGTGCCAGCGCCCTACAAGGGGCGGGAGGGGTCTACAATGAGCAGTTCTTC. Its protein product is CASALQGAGGVYNEQFF.

This chain joins TRBV6-7 and TRBJ1-1, with no clear D. TRBV6-7 is sorted into the ORF group, with uncertain function. Trimming took 8 bases from V and 6 from J, leaving 10 bases between them. The CDR3 sequence is 11 residues long. This CDR3 reads CASGSWAEAFF. CDR3 DNA sequence: TGTGCCAGCGGCAGTTGGGCTGAAGCTTTCTTT.

CDR3 in DNA: TGCAGTGCTAGAGATCTCGTGGCTAGCGGGAGGTCAGATACGCAGTATTTT. Translated, it gives CSARDLVASGRSDTQYF. The chain has TRBV20-1 and TRBJ2-3, with 11 nucleotides matching TRBD2. The CDR3 loop spans 17 amino acids. Germline CDR1 and CDR2: DFQATT and SNEGSKA (reference sequence). V gave up 0 bases and J gave up 4 bases; unmatched junction bases: 9.

The rearrangement links TRBV20-1 to TRBJ2-7, with no clear D. V was clipped by 4 bases and J by 3 bases, with 19 bases between them. The CDR3 extends over 15 amino acids. Germline CDR1 and CDR2: DFQATT and SNEGSKA (reference sequence). The CDR3, as DNA: TGCAGTGCTATAGAGTTGGAAGGGATAATCTACGAGCAGTACTTC. Translating it yields CSAIELEGIIYEQYF.

V and J are TRBV27 and TRBJ2-3; TRBD1 or TRBD2 may be the D gene (6 bases each). The V gene lost 3 bases and the J gene lost 4 bases, with 14 bases spanning the gap. Germline V lookup: CDR1 MNHEY, CDR2 SMNVEV (reference sequence). This CDR3 region has 15 residues. The DNA of the CDR3 is TGTGCCAGCAGTTTTCGGGGGCGCTCCGCAGATACGCAGTATTTT. Translated: CASSFRGRSADTQYF.

V gene TRBV11-2 combines with J gene TRBJ1-1; D unresolved. Germline V gene data show CDR1 as SGHAT and CDR2 as FQNNGV. Trimming took off 4 bases at V and 7 bases at J, with 7 bases between the two ends. CDR3 length: 11 amino acids. CDR3 sequence: CASSYAIEAFF. CDR3 bases: TGTGCCAGCAGCTACGCAATTGAAGCTTTCTTT.

This clonotype was picked up a small number of times. The chain links TRBV6-2 or TRBV6-3 to TRBJ1-5, with a weak D call TRBD1 (5 bases). Per germline, CDR1 MNHEY and CDR2 SVGEGT. This CDR3 comprises 14 residues. V lost 5 bases and J lost 0, with 8 bases in between. In DNA, the CDR3 is TGTGCCAGCAGTCCAGGGCATAGCAATCAGCCCCAGCATTTT. It yields the protein CASSPGHSNQPQHF.

The chain combines TRBV7-2 with TRBJ2-1; 10 bases agree with TRBD2. The ends lost 5 bases at V and 3 bases at J; junction bases unmatched: 7. CDR3 length: 16 residues. Germline CDR1 reads SGHTA; CDR2 reads FQGNSA. CDR3 region: CASSPPGLASYNEQFF. Written as DNA, the CDR3 is TGTGCCAGCAGCCCACCGGGACTAGCGAGCTACAATGAGCAGTTCTTC. Full variable domain (remainder filled in from reference TRBV7-2 and TRBJ2-1): GAGVSQSPSNKVTEKGKDVELRCDPISGHTALYWYRQSLGQGLEFLIYFQGNSAPDKSGLPSDRFSAERTGGSVSTLTIQRTQQEDSAVYLCASSPPGLASYNEQFFGPGTRLTVL.

This clonotype was seen only a few times. This sequence joins TRBV7-8 and TRBJ1-1; D remains ambiguous. Germline CDR1 and CDR2: SGHVS and FQNEAQ. The V and J ends lost 5 bases and 7 bases respectively, with 17 bases between them. This CDR3 is built from 14 residues. The CDR3 sequence is CASSQTTDHYEAFF. CDR3 DNA sequence: TGTGCCAGCAGCCAAACGACGGACCACTATGAAGCTTTCTTT.

CDR3 DNA: TGTGCCAGCAGTACCCCCTCCCGCACTGAAGCTTTCTTT. It codes for CASSTPSRTEAFF. V is TRBV7-9 and J is TRBJ1-1; D is unclear. V was pared by 6 bases and J by 4 bases, with 12 bases between. Germline-derived CDR1 and CDR2 are SEHNR and FQNEAQ (reference sequence). The CDR3 sequence is 13 residues long. Looking up the rest from reference TRBV7-9 and TRBJ1-1 gives the full variable domain: DTGVSQNPRHKITKRGQNVTFRCDPISEHNRLYWYRQTLGQGPEFLTYFQNEAQLEKSRLLSDRFSAERPKGSFSTLEIQRTEQGDSAMYLCASSTPSRTEAFFGQGTRLTVV.